Presented here are 21 T cell receptor beta chains from one specimen sequenced in a study of T cells in Graves' hyperthyroidism and ophthalmopathy. Regions amplified from RNA transcripts were the TCR beta CDR3 regions. Using the HTBI primer set, a first-round RT-PCR was run on the TCR CDR3. Each CDR3 protein gets one entry after TCRdb re-called the multiplex PCR reads with MiXCR. The top ten hold 44% of the sample, which has a few hundred thousand distinct CDR3 sequences, approximately 16% seen once. Sequencing was carried out using blood. These receptors were obtained from a man between 40 and 49 years old with Graves' hyperthyroidism.

This chain links TRBV7-9 with TRBJ2-3, with 9 bases matching TRBD2. The length of the CDR3 is 15 residues. V lost 6 bases, J lost 5 bases, and 9 bases stayed unmatched. CDR1 and CDR2 (germline): SEHNR, FQNEAQ (reference sequence). Here the CDR3 DNA reads TGTGCCAGCAGTCCAGGGGCGGGGGGGCAAGATACGCAGTATTTT. It translates to CASSPGAGGQDTQYF.

Many counts were recorded for this clonotype. CDR3 region: CSARDRRGGSYEQYF. The CDR3 bases are TGCAGTGCTAGAGATCGACGGGGGGGCTCCTACGAGCAGTACTTC. This sequence joins TRBV20-1 and TRBJ2-7, with 8 bases identical to TRBD2. Trimming at V came to 0 bases and at J to 0 bases, leaving 4 bases not matched to a gene. The CDR3 runs 15 residues. Germline V gene data show CDR1 as DFQATT and CDR2 as SNEGSKA (reference sequence).

This clonotype was recorded at least ten times. This rearrangement joins TRBV28 to TRBJ1-5; tentative D call: TRBD1 (5 bases). In germline, CDR1 is MDHEN, CDR2 SYDVKM. This CDR3 region has 14 residues. V dropped 6 bases and J dropped 4 bases, with 13 bases sitting between them. CDR3 nucleotides: TGTGCCAGCAGATCCGGGACGGCGAATCAGCCCCAGCATTTT. Translation gives CASRSGTANQPQHF.

The rearrangement links TRBV27 to TRBJ2-7, with TRBD1 matching over 7 bases. Germline V gene data show CDR1 as MNHEY and CDR2 as SMNVEV (reference sequence). The CDR3 length is 13 residues. The trim removed 7 bases at V and 7 bases at J, leaving 10 bases unmatched. CDR3 DNA sequence: TGTGCCAGCACCTCCCTGACAGGGAAAGAGCAGTACTTC. It codes for CASTSLTGKEQYF.

This clonotype appeared many times. V is TRBV5-1 and J is TRBJ2-4; D is uncertain. The CDR3 runs 12 residues. Germline V gives CDR1 SGHRS, CDR2 YFSETQ. Trimming shortened V by 1 base and J by 8 bases, and 7 bases separated the two germline ends. CDR3 amino acids: CASSLNLDIQYF. CDR3 in DNA: TGCGCCAGCAGCTTGAACCTGGACATTCAGTACTTC.

This clonotype was observed a few times. This chain connects TRBV5-1 to TRBJ2-2, with a weak D call TRBD1 (6 bases). The CDR3 totals 14 residues. Germline V gene data show CDR1 as SGHRS and CDR2 as YFSETQ. V lost 5 bases, J lost 7 bases, and 15 bases lay in between. The CDR3 sequence: CASSVTGSSGELFF. In DNA, the CDR3 is TGCGCCAGCAGTGTGACAGGCTCGAGCGGGGAGCTGTTTTTT.

In this sample, this clonotype turned up many times. The chain joins TRBV7-2 to TRBJ2-7; D is undetermined. The CDR3 length is 13 residues. With 3 bases removed from V and 1 base from J, the gap between germline ends came to 7 bases. CDR1 and CDR2 from the germline V gene are SGHTA and FQGNSA. CDR3 bases: TGTGCCAGCAGCTTTGGGCCGTCCTACGAGCAGTACTTC. As protein: CASSFGPSYEQYF.

On this clonotype: A much larger clone lies a single base off, so this may be a read error. The chain has TRBV20-1 and TRBJ2-3; 8 bases match TRBD2. V lost 5 bases, J lost 4 bases, and 8 bases stayed unmatched. The CDR3 consists of 14 residues. Germline CDR1 DFQATT, CDR2 SNEGSKA (reference sequence). CDR3 region: CSAPRGGDADTQYF. Here the CDR3 DNA reads TGCAGTGCTCCACGGGGGGGGGACGCAGATACGCAGTATTTT.

This clonotype occurred many times. The chain employs TRBV28 and TRBJ2-1, with 9 nucleotides matching TRBD1. Germline V gives CDR1 MDHEN, CDR2 SYDVKM. J lost 10 bases, V lost 7 bases, and 14 bases had no gene match. CDR3 length: 15 residues. This chain's CDR3 is CASTFGGDRVHEQFF. The CDR3 region has the DNA TGTGCCAGCACCTTTGGCGGGGACAGGGTACACGAGCAGTTCTTC.

A few counts support this clonotype. This could be a read error, since a much larger clone is one nucleotide away. V and J are TRBV5-4 and TRBJ1-1; D perhaps matches TRBD1 (5 bases). Trimming cost V 4 bases and J 1 base, with 8 bases left between them. The CDR3 runs 13 residues. Germline lookup yields CDR1 SGHNT and CDR2 YYREEE (reference sequence). The CDR3 here is CASSVDTNTEAFF. CDR3 nucleotides: TGTGCCAGCAGCGTGGACACGAACACTGAAGCTTTCTTT.

This clonotype was recorded at least ten times. The V and J genes are TRBV20-1 and TRBJ2-2; no clear D gene. V lost 6 bases to trimming and J lost 4 bases, with 12 bases between them. Per germline, CDR1 DFQATT and CDR2 SNEGSKA (reference sequence). The CDR3 contains 13 residues. CDR3 sequence reads: CSAPKTVTGELFF. In nucleotides, the CDR3 is TGCAGTGCCCCAAAGACTGTCACCGGGGAGCTGTTTTTT.

This clonotype was seen repeatedly, ten times or more. Sequence at one end of the junction differs from germline and may be a read error. The genes are TRBV7-7 and TRBJ2-5, with 9 bases lining up with TRBD2. CDR1 and CDR2 (germline): SSHAT, FNYEAQ (reference sequence). The CDR3 consists of 15 residues. CDR3 in amino acids: CASSSGRGGQETQYF. DNA for the CDR3: TGTGCTAGCAGCTCAGGGCGGGGGGGCCAAGAGACCCAGTACTTC.

Points on this clonotype: A much larger clone is a single base away; this may be a read error. This chain joins TRBV6-2 or TRBV6-3 and TRBJ2-2, with D possibly TRBD1 on 6 matching bases. Germline CDR1 reads MNHEY; CDR2 reads SVGEGT. The CDR3 has 14 amino acids. This CDR3 reads CAGSKNRVPGELFF. The DNA of the CDR3 is TGTGCCGGCAGTAAAAACAGGGTACCGGGGGAGCTGTTTTTT.

This clonotype was detected many times. The V gene is TRBV6-1, the J gene TRBJ1-4; D might be TRBD1 (5 bases). V dropped 5 bases and J dropped 8 bases, with 15 bases sitting between them. The CDR3 spans 14 residues. CDR1 is MNHNS and CDR2 is SASEGT in the germline V gene. The CDR3 here is CASSSGNIREKLFF. DNA of the CDR3: TGTGCCAGCAGTTCAGGGAATATACGAGAAAAACTGTTTTTT.

The V gene is TRBV20-1, the J gene TRBJ2-3; TRBD2 aligns across 10 bases. Trimming removed 1 base from V and 0 bases from J; junction bases left unmatched: 7. There are 17 residues in the CDR3. Germline CDR1 reads DFQATT; CDR2 reads SNEGSKA (reference sequence). CDR3 coding DNA: TGCAGTGCTAGAGTTAGCGGGGGGCGGATTAGCACAGATACGCAGTATTTT. It is translated as CSARVSGGRISTDTQYF.

This clonotype was seen at least ten times. The V and J genes are TRBV7-2 and TRBJ1-5; D is uncertain. Deletions cut 7 bases from V and 3 bases from J, with 19 bases between. This CDR3 is built from 16 residues. Per the germline V gene, CDR1 is SGHTA and CDR2 is FQGNSA. For the CDR3, the DNA is TGTGCCAGCACCTTCCGGTGGAGGACGGACAATCAGCCCCAGCATTTT. It encodes CASTFRWRTDNQPQHF.

This clonotype was counted only a few times. This chain uses TRBV5-4 with TRBJ2-7, with D perhaps TRBD1 (5 bases). The CDR3 spans 17 residues. The germline V and J ends were trimmed by 0 bases and 5 bases, with 21 bases remaining between them. Germline V gene lookup returns CDR1 SGHNT and CDR2 YYREEE (reference sequence). Here the CDR3 DNA reads TGTGCCAGCAGCTTGGAGGTCAAGAGCAGGGCTGGTAACGAGCAGTACTTC. It codes for CASSLEVKSRAGNEQYF.

On this clonotype: With a much larger clone just one base away, this may be a read error. The chain has TRBV11-2 and TRBJ2-3; TRBD1 agrees at 8 bases. J gave up 4 bases and V 8 bases, and 5 bases lay outside the gene matches. The CDR3 has 13 amino acids. Germline CDR1 SGHAT, CDR2 FQNNGV. This CDR3 reads CASAETGADTQYF. The DNA of the CDR3 is TGTGCCAGCGCCGAGACAGGGGCAGATACGCAGTATTTT.

At least ten counts were recorded for this clonotype. V is TRBV29-1 and J is TRBJ1-1, with a tentative D call TRBD1 (5 bases). The CDR3 consists of 14 residues. Germline V gene lookup returns CDR1 SQVTM and CDR2 ANQGSEA. The ends were cut back, 5 bases at V and 0 bases at J, with 13 bases in the middle. CDR3 coding DNA: TGCAGCGTTATCAGGGCCAGGATGAACACTGAAGCTTTCTTT. Its translation: CSVIRARMNTEAFF.

This clonotype was counted at least ten times. The rearrangement links TRBV5-1 to TRBJ2-5; 13 bases are shared with TRBD2. This CDR3 has 15 amino acids. CDR1 is SGHRS and CDR2 is YFSETQ in the germline V gene. The trim removed 4 bases at V and 3 bases at J, leaving 3 bases unmatched. The CDR3 protein is CASSAGTSGEETQYF. For the CDR3, the DNA is TGCGCCAGCAGCGCCGGGACTAGCGGGGAAGAGACCCAGTACTTC.

The table lists this clonotype with a few counts. The chain employs TRBV28 and TRBJ1-2, with 7 bases matching TRBD1. With 6 bases clipped from V and 6 bases from J, the junction kept 4 bases outside the gene matches. Germline V lookup: CDR1 MDHEN, CDR2 SYDVKM. The CDR3 loop spans 12 amino acids. CDR3 DNA sequence: TGTGCCAGCAGGACAGGGAACCATGGCTACACCTTC. Amino acids: CASRTGNHGYTF.